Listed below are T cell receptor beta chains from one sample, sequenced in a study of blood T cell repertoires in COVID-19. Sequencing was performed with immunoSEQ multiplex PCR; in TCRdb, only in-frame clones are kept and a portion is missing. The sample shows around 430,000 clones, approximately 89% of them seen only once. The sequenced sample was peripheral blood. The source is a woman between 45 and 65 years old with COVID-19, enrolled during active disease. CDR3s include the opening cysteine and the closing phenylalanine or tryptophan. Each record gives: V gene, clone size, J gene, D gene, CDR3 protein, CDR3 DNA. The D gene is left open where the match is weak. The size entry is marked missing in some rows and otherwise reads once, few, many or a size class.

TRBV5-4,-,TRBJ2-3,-,CASTPGSRADTQYF,TGTGCCAGCACCCCGGGAAGTCGGGCAGATACGCAGTATTTT
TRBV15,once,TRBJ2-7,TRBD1,CATSRDREGAKQYF,TGTGCCACCAGCAGAGATCGCGAGGGGGCCAAACAGTACTTC
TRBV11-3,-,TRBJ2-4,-,CASSSGSGSKNIQYF,TGTGCCAGCAGCTCGGGCTCCGGGAGCAAAAACATTCAGTACTTC
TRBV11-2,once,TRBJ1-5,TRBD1,CASSLGQGILSNQPQHF,TGTGCCAGCAGCTTGGGACAGGGGATCCTTAGCAATCAGCCCCAGCATTTT
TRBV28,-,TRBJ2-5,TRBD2,CAGRGGGEETQYF,TGTGCCGGACGGGGGGGAGGGGAAGAGACCCAGTACTTC
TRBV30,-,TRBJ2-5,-,CAWSRGETQYF,TGTGCCTGGAGTAGGGGGGAGACCCAGTACTTC
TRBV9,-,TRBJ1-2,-,CASSYVTDSNYGYTF,TGTGCCAGCAGCTATGTGACAGATTCTAACTATGGCTACACCTTC
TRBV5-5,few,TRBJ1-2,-,CASSLDRNYTF,TGTGCCAGCAGCTTGGACAGGAACTACACCTTC
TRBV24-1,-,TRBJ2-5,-,CATGGAGETQYF,TGTGCCACCGGGGGGGCCGGAGAGACCCAGTACTTC
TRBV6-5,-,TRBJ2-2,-,CASSRTEPPWELFF,TGTGCCAGCAGCAGGACAGAACCACCCTGGGAGCTGTTTTTT
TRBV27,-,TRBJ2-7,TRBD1,CASSDRGYEQYF,TGTGCCAGCTCCGACAGGGGATACGAGCAGTACTTC
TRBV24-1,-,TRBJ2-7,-,CATSDLGGYEQYF,TGTGCCACCAGTGATTTGGGAGGGTACGAGCAGTACTTC
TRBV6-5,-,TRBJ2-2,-,CASSLQGGNTGELFF,TGTGCCAGCAGCCTCCAGGGGGGGAACACCGGGGAGCTGTTTTTT
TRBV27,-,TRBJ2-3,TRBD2,CASSELAGGITDTQYF,TGTGCCAGCAGTGAACTAGCGGGGGGGATCACAGATACGCAGTATTTT
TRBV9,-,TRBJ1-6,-,CASRGSSGYNSPLHF,TGTGCCAGCAGGGGGTCGTCGGGGTATAATTCACCCCTCCACTTT
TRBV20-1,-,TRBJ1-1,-,CSASRQTRGPAFF,TGCAGTGCTAGTCGGCAGACGCGGGGGCCAGCTTTCTTT
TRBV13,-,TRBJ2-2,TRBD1,CASSLYEGARTGELFF,TGTGCCAGCAGCTTATATGAGGGGGCGAGGACCGGGGAGCTGTTTTTT
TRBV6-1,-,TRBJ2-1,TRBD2,CASSEVASGDSEQFF,TGTGCCAGCAGTGAAGTTGCTAGCGGGGATAGTGAGCAGTTCTTC
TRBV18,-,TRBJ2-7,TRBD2,CASSPLLAGAGEQYF,TGTGCCAGCTCACCATTACTAGCGGGGGCTGGTGAGCAGTACTTC
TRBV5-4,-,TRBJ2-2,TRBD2,CASSWLLAGGNTGELFF,TGTGCCAGCAGCTGGTTACTAGCGGGGGGCAACACCGGGGAGCTGTTTTTT
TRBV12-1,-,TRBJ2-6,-,CASSRCRDRDSGANVLTF,TGTGCCAGCAGCCGATGCCGGGACAGAGATTCTGGGGCCAACGTCCTGACTTTC
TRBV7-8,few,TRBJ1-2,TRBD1,CASSLLGQGAHGYTF,TGTGCCAGCAGCCTCCTCGGACAGGGGGCCCATGGCTACACCTTC
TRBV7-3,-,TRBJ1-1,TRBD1,CASSWDSNTEAFF,TGTGCCAGCAGCTGGGACAGCAACACTGAAGCTTTCTTT
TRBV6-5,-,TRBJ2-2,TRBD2,CASSYSGRDTGELFF,TGTGCCAGCAGTTACTCGGGGAGGGACACCGGGGAGCTGTTTTTT
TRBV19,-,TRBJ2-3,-,CASTRGVSTDTQYF,TGTGCCAGTACTCGCGGGGTGAGCACAGATACGCAGTATTTT
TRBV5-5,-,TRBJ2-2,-,CASSPTGYTGELFF,TGTGCCAGCAGCCCCACAGGGTACACCGGGGAGCTGTTTTTT
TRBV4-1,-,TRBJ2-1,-,CASSHKSVRNEQFF,TGCGCCAGCAGCCACAAATCGGTTCGCAATGAGCAGTTCTTC
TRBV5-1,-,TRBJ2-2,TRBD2,CASSLSSGAGELFF,TGCGCCAGCAGCTTGTCTAGCGGGGCCGGGGAGCTGTTTTTT
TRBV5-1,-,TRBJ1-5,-,CASSPSGAGNQPQHF,TGCGCCAGCAGCCCCTCAGGGGCTGGCAATCAGCCCCAGCATTTT
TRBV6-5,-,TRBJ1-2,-,CASTSTVPNYGYTF,TGTGCCAGCACATCGACAGTCCCCAACTATGGCTACACCTTC
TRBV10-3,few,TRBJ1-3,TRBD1,CAINRDSKANTIYF,TGTGCCATAAACCGGGACAGCAAGGCAAACACCATATATTTT
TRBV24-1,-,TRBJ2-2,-,CATSDQRDITGELFF,TGTGCCACCAGTGATCAGCGGGACATCACCGGGGAGCTGTTTTTT
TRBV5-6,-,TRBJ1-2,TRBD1,CASSSGQGAPPAYGYTF,TGTGCCAGCAGCTCGGGACAGGGGGCGCCTCCTGCCTATGGCTACACCTTC
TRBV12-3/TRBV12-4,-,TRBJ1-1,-,CASSQRGSKFF,TGTGCCAGCAGCCAGCGGGGCAGCAAGTTCTTT
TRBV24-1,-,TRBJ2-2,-,CATSDPTREATGELFF,TGTGCCACCAGTGATCCGACCAGGGAAGCCACCGGGGAGCTGTTTTTT
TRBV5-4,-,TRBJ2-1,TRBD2,CASRPTSGGASSYNEQFF,TGTGCCAGCAGGCCTACTAGCGGGGGAGCGAGCTCCTACAATGAGCAGTTCTTC
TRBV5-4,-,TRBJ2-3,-,CASSLDGRDTQYF,TGTGCCAGCAGCTTGGATGGCAGGGATACGCAGTATTTT
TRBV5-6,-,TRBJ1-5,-,CASSLGQLNQPQHF,TGTGCCAGCAGCTTGGGACAGCTTAATCAGCCCCAGCATTTT
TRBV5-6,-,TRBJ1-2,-,CASSPTGQLLGYTF,TGTGCCAGCAGCCCTACCGGACAGTTGTTGGGCTACACCTTC
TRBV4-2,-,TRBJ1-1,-,CASSQEAGSGAFF,TGTGCCAGCAGCCAAGAAGCAGGGTCGGGAGCTTTCTTT
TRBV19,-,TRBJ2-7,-,CASSIMFWTDSSYEQYF,TGTGCCAGTAGTATCATGTTCTGGACGGACAGCTCCTACGAGCAGTACTTC
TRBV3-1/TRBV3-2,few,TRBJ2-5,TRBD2,CASSQRLAGGETQYF,TGTGCCAGCAGCCAGAGGCTAGCGGGGGGAGAGACCCAGTACTTC
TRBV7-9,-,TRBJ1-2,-,CASGLSGGYTF,TGTGCCAGCGGTCTAAGTGGTGGCTACACCTTC
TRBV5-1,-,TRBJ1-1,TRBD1,CASSTGQVLEAFF,TGCGCCAGCAGCACTGGACAGGTTCTTGAAGCTTTCTTT
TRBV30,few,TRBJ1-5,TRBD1,CAWNRQGGQPQHF,TGTGCCTGGAATCGACAGGGAGGCCAGCCCCAGCATTTT
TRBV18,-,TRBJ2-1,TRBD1,CASSPPVRGQNEQFF,TGTGCCAGCTCACCACCGGTCAGGGGGCAAAATGAGCAGTTCTTC
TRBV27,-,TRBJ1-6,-,CASSFSGLPDSSPLHF,TGTGCCAGCAGTTTTTCAGGCCTGCCGGACAGTTCACCCCTCCACTTT
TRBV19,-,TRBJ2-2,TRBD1,CASSLRGQGRSPGELFF,TGTGCCAGTAGTCTTCGTGGACAGGGTAGGAGCCCCGGGGAGCTGTTTTTT
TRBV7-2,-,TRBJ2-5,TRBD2,CASSQGGGGTETQYF,TGTGCCAGCAGCCAGGGCGGCGGGGGGACAGAGACCCAGTACTTC
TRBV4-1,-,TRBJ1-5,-,CASSQDLGAYQPQHF,TGCGCCAGCAGCCAAGATCTGGGGGCCTATCAGCCCCAGCATTTT
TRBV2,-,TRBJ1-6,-,CASNSLSVSNSPLHF,TGTGCCAGCAACAGCCTAAGTGTGAGTAATTCACCCCTCCACTTT
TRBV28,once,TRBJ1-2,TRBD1,CASSPDRAAKGYTF,TGTGCCAGCAGTCCGGACAGGGCGGCCAAGGGCTACACCTTC
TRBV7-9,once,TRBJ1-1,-,CASSFQGTEAFF,TGTGCCAGCAGCTTCCAGGGGACTGAAGCTTTCTTT
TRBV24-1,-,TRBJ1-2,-,CATRGPGDGYTF,TGTGCCACCAGGGGTCCGGGGGATGGCTACACCTTC
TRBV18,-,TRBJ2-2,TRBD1,CASSPPRGNSNTGELFF,TGTGCCAGCTCACCCCCCAGGGGGAACTCGAACACCGGGGAGCTGTTTTTT
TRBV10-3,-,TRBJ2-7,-,CAISVLPPRDGEQYF,TGTGCCATCAGTGTGCTACCACCGAGGGATGGCGAGCAGTACTTC
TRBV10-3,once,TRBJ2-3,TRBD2,CASRTSGVGDTQYF,TGTGCCTCTAGGACTAGCGGGGTGGGAGATACGCAGTATTTT
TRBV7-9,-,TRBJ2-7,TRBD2,CASSLAHPGGLYEQYF,TGTGCCAGCAGCTTAGCGCATCCGGGGGGGCTCTACGAGCAGTACTTC
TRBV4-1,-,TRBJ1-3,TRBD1,CASSRGGGQGGNTIYF,TGCGCCAGCAGCCGAGGGGGAGGACAGGGAGGAAACACCATATATTTT